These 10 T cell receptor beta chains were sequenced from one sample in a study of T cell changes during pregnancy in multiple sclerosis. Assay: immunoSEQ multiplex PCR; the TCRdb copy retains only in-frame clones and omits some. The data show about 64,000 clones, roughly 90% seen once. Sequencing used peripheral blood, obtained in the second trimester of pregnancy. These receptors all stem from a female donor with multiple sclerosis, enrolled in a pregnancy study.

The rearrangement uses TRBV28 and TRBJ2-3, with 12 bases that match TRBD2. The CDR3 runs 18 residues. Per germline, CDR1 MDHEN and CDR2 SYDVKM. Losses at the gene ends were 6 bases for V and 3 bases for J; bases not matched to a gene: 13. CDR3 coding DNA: TGTGCCAGCAGACCCGCATCTAGCGGGAGGGCCGAGACAGATACGCAGTATTTT. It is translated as CASRPASSGRAETDTQYF.

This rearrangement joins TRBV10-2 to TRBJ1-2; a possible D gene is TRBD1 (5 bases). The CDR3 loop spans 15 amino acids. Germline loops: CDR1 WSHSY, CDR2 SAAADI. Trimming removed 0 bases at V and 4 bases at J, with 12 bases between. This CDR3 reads CASSESAGGGYGYTF. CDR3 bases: TGCGCCAGCAGTGAGTCGGCGGGGGGTGGCTATGGCTACACCTTC.

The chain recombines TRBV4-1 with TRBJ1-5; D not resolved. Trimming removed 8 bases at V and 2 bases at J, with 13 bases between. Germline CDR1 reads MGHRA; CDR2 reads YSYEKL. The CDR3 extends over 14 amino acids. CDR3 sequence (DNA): TGCGCCAGCGGGCCTCCCCAGGGCAATCAGCCCCAGCATTTT. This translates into CASGPPQGNQPQHF.

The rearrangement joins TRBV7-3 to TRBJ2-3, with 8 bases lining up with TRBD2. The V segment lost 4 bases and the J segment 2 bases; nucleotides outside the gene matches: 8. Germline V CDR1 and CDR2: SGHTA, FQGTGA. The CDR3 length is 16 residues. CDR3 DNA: TGTGCCAGCAGCTCCCGGCCGGGACTAGACACAGATACGCAGTATTTT. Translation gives CASSSRPGLDTDTQYF.

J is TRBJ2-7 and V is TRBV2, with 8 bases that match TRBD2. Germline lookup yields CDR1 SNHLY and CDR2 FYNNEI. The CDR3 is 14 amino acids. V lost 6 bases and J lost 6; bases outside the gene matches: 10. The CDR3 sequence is CASRHPAGVGEQYF. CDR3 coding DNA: TGTGCCAGCAGGCACCCAGCGGGAGTGGGCGAGCAGTACTTC.

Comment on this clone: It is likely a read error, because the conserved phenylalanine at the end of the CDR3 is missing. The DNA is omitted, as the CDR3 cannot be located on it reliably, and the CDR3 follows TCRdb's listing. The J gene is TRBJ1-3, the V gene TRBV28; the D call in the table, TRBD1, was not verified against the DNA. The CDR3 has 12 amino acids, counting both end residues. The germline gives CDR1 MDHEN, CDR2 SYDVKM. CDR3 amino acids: CASSRTGGLWYP.

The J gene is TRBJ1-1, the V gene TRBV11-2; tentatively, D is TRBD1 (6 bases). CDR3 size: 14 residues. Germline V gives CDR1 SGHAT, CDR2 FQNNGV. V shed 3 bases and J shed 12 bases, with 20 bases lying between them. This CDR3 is CASSFIGGSQVSFF. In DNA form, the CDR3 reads TGTGCCAGCAGCTTCATTGGGGGCAGCCAAGTTTCTTTCTTT.

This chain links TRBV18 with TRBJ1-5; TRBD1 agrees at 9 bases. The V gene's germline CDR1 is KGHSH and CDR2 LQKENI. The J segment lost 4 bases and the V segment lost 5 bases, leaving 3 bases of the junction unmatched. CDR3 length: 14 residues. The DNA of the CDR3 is TGTGCCAGCTCAGAGGGACAGGGTAATCAGCCCCAGCATTTT. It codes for CASSEGQGNQPQHF.

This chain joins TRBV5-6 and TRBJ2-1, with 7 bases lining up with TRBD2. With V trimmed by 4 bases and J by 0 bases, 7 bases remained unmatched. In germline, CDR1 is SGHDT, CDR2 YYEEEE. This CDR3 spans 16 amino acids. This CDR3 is CASSPLAGSSYNEQFF. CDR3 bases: TGTGCCAGCAGCCCATTAGCGGGTAGCTCCTACAATGAGCAGTTCTTC.

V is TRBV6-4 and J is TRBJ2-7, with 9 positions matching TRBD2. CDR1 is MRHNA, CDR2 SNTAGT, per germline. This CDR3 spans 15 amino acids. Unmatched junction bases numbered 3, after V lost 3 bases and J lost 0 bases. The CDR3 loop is CASSELAGGSYEQYF. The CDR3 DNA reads TGTGCCAGCAGTGAACTAGCGGGTGGCTCCTACGAGCAGTACTTC.